This TCR beta chain was sequenced for a study of cytomegalovirus exposure and HLA in healthy donors. The study's findings and limits: Altogether, 164 TCR beta chains were recorded as cytomegalovirus-associated. Roughly uniform depth of sequencing across donors was assumed in presence/absence analyses.

Germline V lookup: CDR1 SGHNT, CDR2 YYREEE (reference sequence). The CDR3 runs to 13 residues. V lost 5 bases and J lost 10, with 18 bases in between. Donors likely had unrecorded immune exposures despite being nominally healthy when sampled. Primers for the PCR totalled 60 Vbeta and 13 Jbeta. Measured with immunoSEQ multiplex PCR; TCRdb has only the in-frame clones, and not every one. In the table there are approximately 130,000 clones, approximately 78% of which are singletons. In this sample, this clone turned up once. What it binds is not known. This TCR was sampled from a human donor in good health. The genes are TRBV5-4 and TRBJ1-2, with a possible D match to TRBD1 (6 bases). The sequenced sample was PBMCs. For the CDR3, the DNA is TGTGCCAGCAGTCCCGACAGGATAAGCCTCTACACCTTC. It encodes CASSPDRISLYTF. The variable domain in full, with the rest retrieved from reference TRBV5-4 and TRBJ1-2, is ETGVTQSPTHLIKTRGQQVTLRCSSQSGHNTVSWYQQALGQGPQFIFQYYREEENGRGNFPPRFSGLQFPNYSSELNVNALELDDSALYLCASSPDRISLYTFGSGTRLTVV.